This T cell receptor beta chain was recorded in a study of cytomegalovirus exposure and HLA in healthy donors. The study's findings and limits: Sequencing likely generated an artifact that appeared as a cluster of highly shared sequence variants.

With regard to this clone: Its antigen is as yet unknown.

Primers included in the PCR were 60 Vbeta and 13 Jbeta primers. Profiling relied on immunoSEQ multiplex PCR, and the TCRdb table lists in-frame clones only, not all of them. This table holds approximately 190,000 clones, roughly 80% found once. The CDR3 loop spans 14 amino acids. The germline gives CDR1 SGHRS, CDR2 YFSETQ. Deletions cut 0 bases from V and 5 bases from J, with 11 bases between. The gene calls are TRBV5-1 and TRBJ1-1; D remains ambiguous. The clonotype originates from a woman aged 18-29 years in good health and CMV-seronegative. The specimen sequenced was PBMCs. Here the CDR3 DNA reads TGCGCCAGCAGCTTGGTGTCGGCGGGGACTGAAGCTTTCTTT. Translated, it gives CASSLVSAGTEAFF.